This record looks at one T cell receptor beta chain sequence and its context. This entry belongs to a study of shared clonotypes between healthy human individuals. The repertoire was sequenced with immunoSEQ multiplex PCR; TCRdb's copy has only in-frame clones and lacks some. The data show hundreds of thousands of clones, almost 97% seen once. The CDR3 has 13 amino acids. The germline V gene encodes CDR1 MNHNY and CDR2 SVGAGI (reference sequence). V was pared by 6 bases and J by 3 bases, with 4 bases of the junction left unmatched. Sequencing used naive CD4+ T cells sorted from blood. As to subset: CD45RA+ positively selected. The TCR comes from a woman aged 30 to 39 in good health. This chain links TRBV6-6 with TRBJ1-2, with TRBD1 matching 7 bases. The CDR3 sequence: CASREGGHYGYTF. Written as DNA, the CDR3 is TGTGCCAGCAGAGAAGGGGGCCACTATGGCTACACCTTC.